This TCR beta chain comes out of a study of blood T cell repertoires in COVID-19. Overall study: The samples span acute and convalescent COVID-19 from the United States, Italy and Spain.

The germline V gene has CDR1 LNHDA and CDR2 SQIVND (reference sequence). CDR3 length: 17 residues. V dropped 7 bases and J dropped 7; count of bases not matched to a gene: 18. Only in-frame clones appear in the TCRdb table, and some are missing; sequencing was by immunoSEQ multiplex PCR. The data contain about 190,000 clones, about 77% of them singletons. This TCR came from a woman older than 75 with active or convalescent COVID-19. The source material was peripheral blood. This chain uses TRBV19 with TRBJ1-5; TRBD1 agrees at 8 bases. The DNA for the CDR3 is TGTGCCAGTACTAGCGTTTTGATAGGGACAGGAGGGCAGCCCCAGCATTTT. This gives the protein CASTSVLIGTGGQPQHF. Looking up the rest from reference TRBV19 and TRBJ1-5 gives the full variable domain: DGGITQSPKYLFRKEGQNVTLSCEQNLNHDAMYWYRQDPGQGLRLIYYSQIVNDFQKGDIAEGYSVSREKKESFPLTVTSAQKNPTAFYLCASTSVLIGTGGQPQHFGDGTRLSIL.